The 10 T cell receptor beta chains reported below all come from one sample, sequenced in a study of T cells after yellow fever vaccination. In TCRdb, the 5' RACE reads were re-called with MiXCR into one record per CDR3 protein. Found here are 300,000 to 350,000 distinct CDR3 sequences, 8.1% of them singletons; the top ten hold approximately 15%. This material consisted of PBMCs, taken roughly 45 days after the first yellow fever vaccination. Receptor source: a man younger than 35 who received the YFV17D yellow fever vaccine.

This clonotype came up a few times. The rearrangement uses TRBV19 and TRBJ1-1; no firm D call. The CDR3 is made up of 11 amino acids. CDR1 LNHDA and CDR2 SQIVND come from the germline V gene (reference sequence). V was cut by 8 bases and J by 1 base, with 5 bases left in between. The CDR3 is CASSENTEAFF. The CDR3 nucleotides are TGTGCCAGTTCGGAGAACACTGAAGCTTTCTTT.

This clonotype was observed a few times. The genes are TRBV7-2 and TRBJ2-7; no definite D call. Per the germline V gene, CDR1 is SGHTA and CDR2 is FQGNSA. The CDR3 loop spans 14 amino acids. The V gene lost 5 bases and the J gene lost 3 bases, with 14 bases spanning the gap. DNA of the CDR3: TGTGCCAGCAGCGGGCTATCGGTATTCTACGAGCAGTACTTC. This encodes CASSGLSVFYEQYF.

This clonotype came up a few times. This rearrangement joins TRBV20-1 to TRBJ2-7; D remains ambiguous. Between the trimmed V and J ends, which lost 2 bases and 6 bases, there was a span of 20 bases. Germline CDR1 and CDR2: DFQATT and SNEGSKA (reference sequence). CDR3 length: 15 amino acids. Written as DNA, the CDR3 is TGCAGTGCTAGACCCCAGCCAGCGCTACCACCCGAGCAGTACTTC. Its translation is CSARPQPALPPEQYF.

This clonotype came up many times. The chain combines TRBV7-8 with TRBJ2-1; 8 positions match TRBD1. The CDR3 contains 16 residues. With V trimmed by 4 bases and J by 0 bases, 5 bases remained unmatched. Germline V gene sequence: CDR1 SGHVS, CDR2 FQNEAQ. The CDR3 here is CASSYRQGSSYNEQFF. Written as DNA, the CDR3 is TGTGCCAGCAGCTACCGACAGGGGAGCTCCTACAATGAGCAGTTCTTC.

This clonotype was picked up a small number of times. The CDR3 spells CASSPGQGYTF. DNA for the CDR3: TGTGCCAGCAGCCCCGGCCAGGGCTACACCTTC. This chain joins TRBV7-2 and TRBJ1-2; D remains unclear. The CDR3 extends over 11 amino acids. Looked up from germline, CDR1 is SGHTA and CDR2 is FQGNSA. Trimming took off 5 bases at V and 8 bases at J, with 9 bases between the two ends. Full variable domain (remainder filled in from reference TRBV7-2 and TRBJ1-2): GAGVSQSPSNKVTEKGKDVELRCDPISGHTALYWYRQSLGQGLEFLIYFQGNSAPDKSGLPSDRFSAERTGGSVSTLTIQRTQQEDSAVYLCASSPGQGYTFGSGTRLTVV.

This clonotype was found a few times. V is TRBV28 and J is TRBJ2-3; no clear D. Germline CDR1 is MDHEN and CDR2 is SYDVKM. There are 14 residues in the CDR3. Trimming removed 3 bases from V and 3 bases from J, with 10 bases in between. CDR3 loop: CASSFQIRTDTQYF. The CDR3 bases are TGTGCCAGCAGTTTCCAAATAAGGACAGATACGCAGTATTTT.

V is TRBV27 and J is TRBJ2-1; 7 positions agree with TRBD2. The CDR3 is 16 amino acids. Germline V gives CDR1 MNHEY, CDR2 SMNVEV (reference sequence). Trimming removed 5 bases from V and 6 bases from J; junction bases left unmatched: 13. In nucleotides, the CDR3 is TGTGCCAGCAGTCTCACCCGGGACTATCCCCCCAATGAGCAGTTCTTC. The encoded protein is CASSLTRDYPPNEQFF.

This clonotype appeared many times. The V call is TRBV19, the J call TRBJ2-7; 8 bases agree with TRBD1. This CDR3 has 13 amino acids. The trim removed 5 bases at V and 3 bases at J, leaving 3 bases unmatched. CDR1 is LNHDA, CDR2 SQIVND, per germline (reference sequence). The CDR3 protein is CASSAGTGYEQYF. The CDR3 nucleotides read TGTGCCAGTAGTGCCGGGACAGGCTACGAGCAGTACTTC. Full variable domain (missing parts from reference TRBV19 and TRBJ2-7): DGGITQSPKYLFRKEGQNVTLSCEQNLNHDAMYWYRQDPGQGLRLIYYSQIVNDFQKGDIAEGYSVSREKKESFPLTVTSAQKNPTAFYLCASSAGTGYEQYFGPGTRLTVT.

V usage is TRBV5-6 and J usage is TRBJ2-2; D perhaps matches TRBD1 (5 bases). The CDR3 spans 17 residues. Trimming removed 1 base from V and 8 bases from J, with 21 bases in between. Germline lookup yields CDR1 SGHDT and CDR2 YYEEEE. The CDR3 spells CASSLRVQVPTPGELFF. DNA of the CDR3: TGTGCCAGCAGCTTGAGGGTACAGGTCCCAACCCCGGGGGAGCTGTTTTTT.

This sequence joins TRBV7-9 and TRBJ2-7; no reliable D call. The CDR3 runs to 12 residues. Germline V gene data show CDR1 as SEHNR and CDR2 as FQNEAQ (reference sequence). Trimming removed 5 bases from V and 0 bases from J, with 5 bases in between. CDR3 sequence reads: CASSPRSYEQYF. The CDR3 region has the DNA TGTGCCAGCAGCCCCCGCTCCTACGAGCAGTACTTC.